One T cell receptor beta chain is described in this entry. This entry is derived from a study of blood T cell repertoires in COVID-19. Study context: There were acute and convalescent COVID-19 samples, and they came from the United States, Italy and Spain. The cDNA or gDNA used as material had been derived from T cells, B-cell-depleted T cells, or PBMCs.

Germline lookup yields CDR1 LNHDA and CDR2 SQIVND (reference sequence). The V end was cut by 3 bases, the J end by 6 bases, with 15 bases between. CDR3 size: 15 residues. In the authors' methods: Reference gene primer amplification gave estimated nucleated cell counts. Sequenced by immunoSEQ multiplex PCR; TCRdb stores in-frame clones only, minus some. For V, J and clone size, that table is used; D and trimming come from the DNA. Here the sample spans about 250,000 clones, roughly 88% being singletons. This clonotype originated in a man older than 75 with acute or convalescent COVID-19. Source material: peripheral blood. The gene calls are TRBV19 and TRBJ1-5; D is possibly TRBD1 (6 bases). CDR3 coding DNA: TGTGCCAGTAGTATGGCAAGGGTCAGGGGTCAGCCCCAGCATTTT. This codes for CASSMARVRGQPQHF.